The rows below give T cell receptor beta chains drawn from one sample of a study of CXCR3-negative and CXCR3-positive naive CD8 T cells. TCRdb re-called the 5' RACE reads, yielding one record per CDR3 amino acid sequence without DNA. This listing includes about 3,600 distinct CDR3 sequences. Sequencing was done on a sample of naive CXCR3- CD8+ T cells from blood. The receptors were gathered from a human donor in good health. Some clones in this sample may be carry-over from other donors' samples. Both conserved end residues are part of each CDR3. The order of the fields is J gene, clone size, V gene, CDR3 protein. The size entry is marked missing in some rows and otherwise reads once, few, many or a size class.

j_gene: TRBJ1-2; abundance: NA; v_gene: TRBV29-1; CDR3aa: CSVETGGYGYTF
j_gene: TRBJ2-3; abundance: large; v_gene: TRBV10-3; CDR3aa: CAISGQGEFGDTQYF
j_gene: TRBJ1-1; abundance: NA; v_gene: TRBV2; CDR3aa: CASSQRGQTTEAFF
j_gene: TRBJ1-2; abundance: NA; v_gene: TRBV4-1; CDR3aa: CASSQGRQGANGYTF
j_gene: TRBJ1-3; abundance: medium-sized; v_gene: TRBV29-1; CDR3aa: CSVEAAGNSGNTIYF
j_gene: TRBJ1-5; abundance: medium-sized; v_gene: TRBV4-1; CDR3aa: CASSPGQGHNQPQHF
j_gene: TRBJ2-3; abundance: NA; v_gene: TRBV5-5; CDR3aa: CASSLVDPGADTQYF
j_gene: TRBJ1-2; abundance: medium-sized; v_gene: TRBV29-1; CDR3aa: CSVFGRDKSLNYGYTF
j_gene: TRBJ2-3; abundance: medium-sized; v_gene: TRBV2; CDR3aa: CASSAGLNTQYF
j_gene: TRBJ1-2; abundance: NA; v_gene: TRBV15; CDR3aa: CATSRDGNYGYTF